This T cell receptor beta chain came from a study of cytomegalovirus exposure and HLA in healthy donors. Whole-study findings and limits: A later analysis revealed that TCR association rates differed between HLA loci, peaking at DRB1 and bottoming out at HLA-C. Reportedly, diagnosis of cytomegalovirus status by the classifier showed high specificity and sensitivity.

This clone was seen just once. Its target is unknown. The study ran its PCR with 60 Vbeta and 13 Jbeta primers. Sequencing used immunoSEQ multiplex PCR; TCRdb keeps in-frame clones, though not all of them. The table includes about 150,000 clones, over 65% detected once. CDR3 size: 15 residues. CDR1 is ENHRY, CDR2 SYGVKD, per germline. V shed 4 bases and J shed 3 bases, with 14 bases lying between them. The genes are TRBV10-3 and TRBJ2-3, with D perhaps matching TRBD2 (7 bases). The material sequenced was PBMCs. The source is a man aged 35 to 55 in good health and CMV-seronegative. The CDR3 bases are TGTGCCATCAGTGCCTGGGGGGGGGCAACAGATACGCAGTATTTT. Its translation: CAISAWGGATDTQYF.